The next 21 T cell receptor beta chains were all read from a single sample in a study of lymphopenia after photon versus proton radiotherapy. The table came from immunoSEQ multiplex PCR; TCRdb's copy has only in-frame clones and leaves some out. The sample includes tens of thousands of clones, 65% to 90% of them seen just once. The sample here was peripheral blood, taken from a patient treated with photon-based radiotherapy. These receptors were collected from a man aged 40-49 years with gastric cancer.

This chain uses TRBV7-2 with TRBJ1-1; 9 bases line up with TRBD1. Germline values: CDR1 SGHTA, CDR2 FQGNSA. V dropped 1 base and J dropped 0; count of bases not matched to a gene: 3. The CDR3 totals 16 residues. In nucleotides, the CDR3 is TGTGCCAGCAGCTTAGGGGGACAGGGTGTGAACACTGAAGCTTTCTTT. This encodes CASSLGGQGVNTEAFF.

CDR3: CSGRTSGEQYF. CDR3 nucleotide sequence: TGCAGCGGAAGGACTAGCGGCGAGCAGTACTTC. The V and J genes are TRBV29-1 and TRBJ2-7, with 10 bases lining up with TRBD2. The CDR3 is 11 residues long. V lost 7 bases and J lost 6; bases outside the gene matches: 3. Germline V lookup: CDR1 SQVTM, CDR2 ANQGSEA.

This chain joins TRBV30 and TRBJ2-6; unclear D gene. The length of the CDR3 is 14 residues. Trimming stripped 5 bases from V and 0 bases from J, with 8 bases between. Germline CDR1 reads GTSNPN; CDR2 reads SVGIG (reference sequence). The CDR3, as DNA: TGTGCCTGGTCGAGGACCTCTGGGGCCAACGTCCTGACTTTC. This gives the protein CAWSRTSGANVLTF.

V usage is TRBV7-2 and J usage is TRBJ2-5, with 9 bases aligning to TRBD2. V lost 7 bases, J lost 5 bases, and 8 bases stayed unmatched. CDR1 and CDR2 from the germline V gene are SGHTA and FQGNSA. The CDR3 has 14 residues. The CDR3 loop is CASTRGGGMETQYF. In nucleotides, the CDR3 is TGTGCCAGCACCCGCGGGGGGGGGATGGAGACCCAGTACTTC.

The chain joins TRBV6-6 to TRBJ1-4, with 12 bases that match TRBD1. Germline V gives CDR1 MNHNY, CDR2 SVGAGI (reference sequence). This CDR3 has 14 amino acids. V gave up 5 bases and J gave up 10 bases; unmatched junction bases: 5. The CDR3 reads CASSTGTGGRKLFF. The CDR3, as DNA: TGTGCCAGCAGTACCGGGACAGGGGGCAGAAAACTGTTTTTT.

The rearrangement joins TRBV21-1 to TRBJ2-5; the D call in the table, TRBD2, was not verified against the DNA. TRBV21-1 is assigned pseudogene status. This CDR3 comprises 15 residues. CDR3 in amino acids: CASSKITSGQETQYF. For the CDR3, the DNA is TGTGCCAGCAGCAAAATTACTAGCGGACAAGAGACCCAGTACTTC.

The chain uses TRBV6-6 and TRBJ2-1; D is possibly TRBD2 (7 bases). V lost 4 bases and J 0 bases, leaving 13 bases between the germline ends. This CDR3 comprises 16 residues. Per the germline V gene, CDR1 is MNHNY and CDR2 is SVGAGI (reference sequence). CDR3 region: CASSFKGGSSYNEQFF. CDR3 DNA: TGTGCCAGCAGTTTTAAGGGGGGGAGCTCCTACAATGAGCAGTTCTTC.

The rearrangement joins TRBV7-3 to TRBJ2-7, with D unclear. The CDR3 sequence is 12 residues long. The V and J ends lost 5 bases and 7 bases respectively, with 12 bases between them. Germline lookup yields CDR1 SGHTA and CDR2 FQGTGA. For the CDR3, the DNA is TGTGCCAGCAGCCCCGTGTACGTGGAGCAGTACTTC. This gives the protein CASSPVYVEQYF.

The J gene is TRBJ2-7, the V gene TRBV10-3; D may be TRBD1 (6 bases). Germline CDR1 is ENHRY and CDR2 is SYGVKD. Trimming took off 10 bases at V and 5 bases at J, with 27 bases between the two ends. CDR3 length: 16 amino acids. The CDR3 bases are TGTGCCACCCGTCCCCCCCGTGAAAGGGGGTTCGACGAGCAGTACTTC. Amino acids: CATRPPRERGFDEQYF.

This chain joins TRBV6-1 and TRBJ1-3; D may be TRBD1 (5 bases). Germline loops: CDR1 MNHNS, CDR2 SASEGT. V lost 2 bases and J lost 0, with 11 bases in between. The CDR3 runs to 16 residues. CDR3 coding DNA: TGTGCCAGCAGTGAAAGGGGAGGGTCCTCTGGAAACACCATATATTTT. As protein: CASSERGGSSGNTIYF.

The chain's CDR3 is CASSLTRGWTEAFF. For the CDR3, the DNA is TGTGCCAGCAGCTTAACTAGGGGGTGGACTGAAGCTTTCTTT. This chain connects TRBV13 to TRBJ1-1; D may be TRBD1 (6 bases). The V gene lost 2 bases and the J gene lost 5 bases, with 12 bases spanning the gap. Looked up from germline, CDR1 is PRHDT and CDR2 is FYEKMQ (reference sequence). The CDR3 loop spans 14 amino acids.

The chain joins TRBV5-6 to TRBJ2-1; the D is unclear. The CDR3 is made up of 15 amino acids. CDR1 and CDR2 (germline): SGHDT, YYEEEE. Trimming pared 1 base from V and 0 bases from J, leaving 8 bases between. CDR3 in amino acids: CASSLRPSSYNEQFF. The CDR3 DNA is TGTGCCAGCAGCTTGAGGCCGAGCTCCTACAATGAGCAGTTCTTC.

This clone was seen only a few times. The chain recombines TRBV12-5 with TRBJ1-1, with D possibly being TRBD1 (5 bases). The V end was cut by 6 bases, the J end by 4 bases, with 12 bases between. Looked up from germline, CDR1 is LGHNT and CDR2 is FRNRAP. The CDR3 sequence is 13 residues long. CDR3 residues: CASGQGSSTEAFF. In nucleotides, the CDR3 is TGTGCTAGTGGCCAGGGATCGAGCACTGAAGCTTTCTTT.

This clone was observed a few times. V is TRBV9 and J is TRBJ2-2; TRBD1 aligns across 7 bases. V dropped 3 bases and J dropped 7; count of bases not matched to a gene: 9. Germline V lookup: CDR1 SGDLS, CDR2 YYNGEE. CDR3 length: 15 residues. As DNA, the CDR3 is TGTGCCAGCAGCGAGCGACAGGGTTCGATCGGGGAGCTGTTTTTT. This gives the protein CASSERQGSIGELFF.

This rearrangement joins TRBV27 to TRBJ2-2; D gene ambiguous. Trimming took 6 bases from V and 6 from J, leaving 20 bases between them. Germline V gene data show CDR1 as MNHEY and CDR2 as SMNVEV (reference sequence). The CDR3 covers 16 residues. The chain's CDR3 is CASRLTPARGPGELFF. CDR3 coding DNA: TGTGCCAGCAGGCTTACCCCGGCCCGTGGGCCCGGGGAGCTGTTTTTT.

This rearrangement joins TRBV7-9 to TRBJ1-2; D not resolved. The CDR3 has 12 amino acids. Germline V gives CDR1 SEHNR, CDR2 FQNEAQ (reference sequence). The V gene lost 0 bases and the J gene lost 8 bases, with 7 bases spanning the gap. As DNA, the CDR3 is TGTGCCAGCAGCTTAGCCCTTGAGGGCTACACCTTC. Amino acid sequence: CASSLALEGYTF.

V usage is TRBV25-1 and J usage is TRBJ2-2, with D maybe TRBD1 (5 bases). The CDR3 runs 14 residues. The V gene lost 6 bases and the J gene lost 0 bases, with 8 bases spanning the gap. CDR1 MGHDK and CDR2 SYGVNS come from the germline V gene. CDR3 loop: CASRDSTNTGELFF. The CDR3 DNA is TGTGCCAGCAGAGACAGCACGAACACCGGGGAGCTGTTTTTT. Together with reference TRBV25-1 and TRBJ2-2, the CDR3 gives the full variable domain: EADIYQTPRYLVIGTGKKITLECSQTMGHDKMYWYQQDPGMELHLIHYSYGVNSTEKGDLSSESTVSRIRTEHFPLTLESARPSHTSQYLCASRDSTNTGELFFGEGSRLTVL.

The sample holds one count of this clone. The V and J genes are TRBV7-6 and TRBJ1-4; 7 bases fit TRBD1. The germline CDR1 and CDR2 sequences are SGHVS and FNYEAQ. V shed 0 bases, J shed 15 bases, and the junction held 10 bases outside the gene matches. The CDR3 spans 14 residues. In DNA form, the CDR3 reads TGTGCCAGCAGCTTAGCTTATTCTCGGACAGGATTGTTTTTT. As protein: CASSLAYSRTGLFF.

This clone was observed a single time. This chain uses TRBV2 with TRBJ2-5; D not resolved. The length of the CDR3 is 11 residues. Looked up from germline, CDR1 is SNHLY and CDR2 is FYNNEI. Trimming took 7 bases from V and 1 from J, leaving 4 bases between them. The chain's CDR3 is CASTIQETQYF. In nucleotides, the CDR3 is TGTGCCAGCACGATCCAAGAGACCCAGTACTTC.

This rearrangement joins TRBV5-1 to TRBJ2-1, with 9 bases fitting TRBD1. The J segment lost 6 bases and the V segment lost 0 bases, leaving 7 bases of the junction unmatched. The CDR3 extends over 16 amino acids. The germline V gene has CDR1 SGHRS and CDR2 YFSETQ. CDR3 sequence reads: CASSLAGTGRSNEQFF. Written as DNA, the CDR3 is TGCGCCAGCAGCTTGGCCGGGACAGGGAGGTCCAATGAGCAGTTCTTC.

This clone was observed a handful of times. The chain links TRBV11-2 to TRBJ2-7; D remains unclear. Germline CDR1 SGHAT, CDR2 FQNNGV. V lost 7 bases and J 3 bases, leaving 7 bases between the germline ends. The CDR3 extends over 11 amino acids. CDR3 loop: CASTNNYEQYF. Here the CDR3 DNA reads TGTGCCAGCACCAACAACTACGAGCAGTACTTC.